What follows describes a single T cell receptor beta chain. Stated treatment: oral pan-JAK inhibitor, 5-10 mg twice daily. Alopecia areata patients provided lesional scalp punch biopsies and peripheral blood. The entry originates in a study of CD8+ T cells in alopecia areata. cDNA serving as the sequencing template came from extracted, reverse transcribed RNA. The table came from immunoSEQ multiplex PCR; TCRdb's copy has only in-frame clones and leaves some out. The top ten hold less than 20% of the sample, which has about 130,000 clones, around 50% seen once. The sample was CD8+ T cells sorted from blood, taken at week 4, from a patient treated with tofacitinib. This clonotype was sampled from a human donor with alopecia areata.

The DNA for the CDR3 is TGCGCCAGCAGCCAAGATAAGGGCAGGGCATATCAGCCCCAGCATTTT. Amino acids: CASSQDKGRAYQPQHF. The rearrangement uses TRBV4-1 and TRBJ1-5, with D possibly matching TRBD1 (5 bases). The CDR3 has 16 amino acids. Trimming shortened V by 0 bases and J by 5 bases, and 14 bases separated the two germline ends. The germline V gene has CDR1 MGHRA and CDR2 YSYEKL.